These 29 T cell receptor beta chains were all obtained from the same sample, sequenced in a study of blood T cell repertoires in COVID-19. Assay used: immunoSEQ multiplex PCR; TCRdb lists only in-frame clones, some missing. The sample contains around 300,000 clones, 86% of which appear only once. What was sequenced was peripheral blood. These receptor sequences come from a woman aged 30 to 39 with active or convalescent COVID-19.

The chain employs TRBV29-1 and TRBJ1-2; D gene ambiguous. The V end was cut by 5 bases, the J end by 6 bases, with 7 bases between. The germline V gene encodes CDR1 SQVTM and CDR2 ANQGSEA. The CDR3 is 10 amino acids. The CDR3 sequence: CSVFEDGYTF. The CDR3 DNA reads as TGCAGCGTTTTTGAGGATGGCTACACCTTC. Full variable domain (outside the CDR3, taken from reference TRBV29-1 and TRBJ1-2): SAVISQKPSRDICQRGTSLTIQCQVDSQVTMMFWYRQQPGQSLTLIATANQGSEATYESGFVIDKFPISRPNLTFSTLTVSNMSPEDSSIYLCSVFEDGYTFGSGTRLTVV.

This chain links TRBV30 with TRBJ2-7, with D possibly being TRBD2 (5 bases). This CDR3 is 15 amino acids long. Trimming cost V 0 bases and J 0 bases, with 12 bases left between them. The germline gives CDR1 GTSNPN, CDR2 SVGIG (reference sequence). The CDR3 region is CAWSVAANPSYEQYF. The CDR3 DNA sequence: TGTGCCTGGAGTGTAGCGGCAAACCCCTCCTACGAGCAGTACTTC.

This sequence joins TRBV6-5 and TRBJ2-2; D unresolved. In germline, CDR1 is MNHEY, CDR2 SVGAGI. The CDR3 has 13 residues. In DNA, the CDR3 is TGTGCTTCCCCTGAGGTTAACACCGGGGAGCTGTTTTTT. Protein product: CASPEVNTGELFF.

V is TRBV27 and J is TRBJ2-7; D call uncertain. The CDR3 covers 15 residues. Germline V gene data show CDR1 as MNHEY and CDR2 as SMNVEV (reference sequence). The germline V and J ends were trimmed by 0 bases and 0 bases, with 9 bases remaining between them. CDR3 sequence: CASSLSALYSYEQYF. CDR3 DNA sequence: TGTGCCAGCAGTTTATCAGCCCTATACTCCTACGAGCAGTACTTC.

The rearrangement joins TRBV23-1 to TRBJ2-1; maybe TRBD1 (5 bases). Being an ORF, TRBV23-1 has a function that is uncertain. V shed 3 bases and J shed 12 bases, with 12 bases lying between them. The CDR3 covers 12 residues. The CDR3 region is CASSQRYTGQFF. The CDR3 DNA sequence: TGCGCCAGCAGTCAGCGGTATACAGGGCAGTTCTTC.

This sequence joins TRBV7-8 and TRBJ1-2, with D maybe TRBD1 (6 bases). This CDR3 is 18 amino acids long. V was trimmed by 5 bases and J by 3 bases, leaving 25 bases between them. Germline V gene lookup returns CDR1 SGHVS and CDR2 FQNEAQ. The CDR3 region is CASSLFTTYREPDYGYTF. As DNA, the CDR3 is TGTGCCAGCAGCCTTTTCACCACATACAGGGAACCGGACTATGGCTACACCTTC.

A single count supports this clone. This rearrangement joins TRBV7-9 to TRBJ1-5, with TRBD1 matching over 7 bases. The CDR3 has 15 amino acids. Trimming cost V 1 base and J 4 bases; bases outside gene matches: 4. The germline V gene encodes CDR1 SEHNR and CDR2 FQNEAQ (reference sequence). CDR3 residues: CASSLGGGKNQPQHF. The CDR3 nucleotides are TGTGCCAGCAGCTTAGGAGGGGGCAAGAATCAGCCCCAGCATTTT.

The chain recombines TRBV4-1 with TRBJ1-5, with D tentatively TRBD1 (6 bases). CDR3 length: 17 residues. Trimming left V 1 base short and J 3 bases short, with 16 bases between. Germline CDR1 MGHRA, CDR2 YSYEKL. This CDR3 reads CASSQGGGRAFNQPQHF. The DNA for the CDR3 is TGCGCCAGCAGCCAAGGAGGGGGAAGGGCTTTCAATCAGCCCCAGCATTTT.

CDR3 coding DNA: TGTGCCAGCAGTTTCGGCCGGGGGGGAAACTACAATGAGCAGTTCTTC. Amino acid sequence: CASSFGRGGNYNEQFF. The chain has TRBV6-5 and TRBJ2-1; the match to TRBD2 covers 8 bases. This CDR3 comprises 16 residues. From germline, CDR1 is MNHEY and CDR2 SVGAGI. The V and J ends lost 4 bases and 3 bases, in that order; junction bases with no gene match: 8.

CDR3 coding DNA: TGTGCCAGCACCTTTCTCAGGGGTACTGAAGCTTTCTTT. This sequence encodes CASTFLRGTEAFF. The chain couples TRBV3-1 (or the pseudogene TRBV3-2) to TRBJ1-1, with a tentative D call TRBD1 (6 bases). Germline values: CDR1 LGHDT, CDR2 YNNKEL (reference sequence). V lost 7 bases, J lost 5 bases, and 14 bases lay in between. This CDR3 comprises 13 residues.

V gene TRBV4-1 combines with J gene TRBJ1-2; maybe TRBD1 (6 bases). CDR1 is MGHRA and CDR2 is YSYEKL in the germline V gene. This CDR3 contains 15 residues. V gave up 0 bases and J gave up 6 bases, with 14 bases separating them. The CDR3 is CASSQEGRQVHGYTF. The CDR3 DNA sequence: TGCGCCAGCAGCCAAGAGGGGAGACAGGTCCATGGCTACACCTTC.

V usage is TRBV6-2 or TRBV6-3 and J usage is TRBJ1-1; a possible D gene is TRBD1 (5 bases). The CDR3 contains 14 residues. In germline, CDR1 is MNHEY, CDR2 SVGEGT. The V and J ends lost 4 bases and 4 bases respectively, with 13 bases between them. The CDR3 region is CASSLQGEVTEAFF. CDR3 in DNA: TGTGCCAGCAGTTTGCAGGGTGAGGTCACTGAAGCTTTCTTT.

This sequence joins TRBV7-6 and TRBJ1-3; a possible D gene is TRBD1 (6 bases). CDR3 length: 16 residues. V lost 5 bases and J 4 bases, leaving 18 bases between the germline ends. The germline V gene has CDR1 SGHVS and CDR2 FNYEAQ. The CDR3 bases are TGTGCCAGCAGCCTACTTTTGGGGGCAGGGGGAAACACCATATATTTT. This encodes CASSLLLGAGGNTIYF. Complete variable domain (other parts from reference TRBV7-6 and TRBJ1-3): GAGVSQSPRYKVTKRGQDVALRCDPISGHVSLYWYRQALGQGPEFLTYFNYEAQQDKSGLPNDRFSAERPEGSISTLTIQRTEQRDSAMYRCASSLLLGAGGNTIYFGEGSWLTVV.

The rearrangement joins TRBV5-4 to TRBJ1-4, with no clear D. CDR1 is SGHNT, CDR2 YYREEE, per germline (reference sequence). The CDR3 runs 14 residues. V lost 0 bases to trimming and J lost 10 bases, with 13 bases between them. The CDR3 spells CASSLDRDSRKLFF. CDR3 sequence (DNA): TGTGCCAGCAGCTTGGACAGAGATAGTAGAAAACTGTTTTTT.

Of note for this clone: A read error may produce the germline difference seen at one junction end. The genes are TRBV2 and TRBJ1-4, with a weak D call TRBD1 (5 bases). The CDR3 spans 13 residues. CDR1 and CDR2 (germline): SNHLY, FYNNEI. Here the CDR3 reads CASREDSSEKLFF. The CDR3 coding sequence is TGTGCCAGCAGGGAAGACAGTAGTGAAAAACTGTTTTTT.

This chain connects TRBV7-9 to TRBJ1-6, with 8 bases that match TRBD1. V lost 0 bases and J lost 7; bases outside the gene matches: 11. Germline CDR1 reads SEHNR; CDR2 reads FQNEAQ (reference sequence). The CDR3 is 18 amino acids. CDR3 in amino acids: CASSLATGQGVANSPLHF. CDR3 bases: TGTGCCAGCAGCTTAGCCACCGGACAGGGAGTAGCGAATTCACCCCTCCACTTT.

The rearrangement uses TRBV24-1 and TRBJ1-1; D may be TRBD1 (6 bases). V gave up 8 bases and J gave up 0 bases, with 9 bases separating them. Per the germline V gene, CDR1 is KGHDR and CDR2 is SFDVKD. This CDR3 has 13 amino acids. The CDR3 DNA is TGTGCCACCACCAGGGGTATGAACACTGAAGCTTTCTTT. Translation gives CATTRGMNTEAFF.

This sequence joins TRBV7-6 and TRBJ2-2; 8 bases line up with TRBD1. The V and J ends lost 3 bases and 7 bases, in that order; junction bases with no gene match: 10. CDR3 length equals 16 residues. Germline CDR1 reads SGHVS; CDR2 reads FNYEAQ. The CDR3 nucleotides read TGTGCCAGCAGCTTTGATTACAGGGGGGCCAGCGGGGAGCTGTTTTTT. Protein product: CASSFDYRGASGELFF.

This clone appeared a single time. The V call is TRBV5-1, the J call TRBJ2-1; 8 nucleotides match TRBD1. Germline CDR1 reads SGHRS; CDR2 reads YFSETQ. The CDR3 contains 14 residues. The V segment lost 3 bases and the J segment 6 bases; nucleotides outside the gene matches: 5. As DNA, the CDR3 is TGCGCCAGCAGCTCGGGACAGGTTCTCAATGAGCAGTTCTTC. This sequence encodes CASSSGQVLNEQFF. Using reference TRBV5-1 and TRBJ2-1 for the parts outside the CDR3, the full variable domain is KAGVTQTPRYLIKTRGQQVTLSCSPISGHRSVSWYQQTPGQGLQFLFEYFSETQRNKGNFPGRFSGRQFSNSRSEMNVSTLELGDSALYLCASSSGQVLNEQFFGPGTRLTVL.

CDR3 coding DNA: TGTGCCTGGAGTACGTCAGGGTTCTACAATGAGCAGTTCTTC. This encodes CAWSTSGFYNEQFF. The J gene is TRBJ2-1, the V gene TRBV30; D might be TRBD1 (5 bases). From germline, CDR1 is GTSNPN and CDR2 SVGIG (reference sequence). The V and J ends lost 2 bases and 3 bases respectively, with 11 bases between them. CDR3 length equals 14 residues.

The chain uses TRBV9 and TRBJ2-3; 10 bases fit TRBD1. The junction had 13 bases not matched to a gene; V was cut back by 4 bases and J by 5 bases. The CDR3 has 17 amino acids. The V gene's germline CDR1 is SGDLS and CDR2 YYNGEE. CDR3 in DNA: TGTGCCAGCAGCCCGGGACAGGGGCCACAGACCGGAGATACGCAGTATTTT. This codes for CASSPGQGPQTGDTQYF.

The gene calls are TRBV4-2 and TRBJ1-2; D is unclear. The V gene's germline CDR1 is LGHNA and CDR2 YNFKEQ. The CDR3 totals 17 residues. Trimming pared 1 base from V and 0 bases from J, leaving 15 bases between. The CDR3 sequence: CASSQVGWSATNYGYTF. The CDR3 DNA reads TGTGCCAGCAGCCAAGTCGGGTGGTCAGCCACTAACTATGGCTACACCTTC.

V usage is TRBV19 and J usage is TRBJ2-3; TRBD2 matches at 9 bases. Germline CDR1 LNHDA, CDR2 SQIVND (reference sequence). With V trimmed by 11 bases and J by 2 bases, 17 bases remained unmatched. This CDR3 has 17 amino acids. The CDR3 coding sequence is TGTGCCGCACACCCCTCAGGGAAGCGGGGGGTCACAGATACGCAGTATTTT. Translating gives CAAHPSGKRGVTDTQYF.

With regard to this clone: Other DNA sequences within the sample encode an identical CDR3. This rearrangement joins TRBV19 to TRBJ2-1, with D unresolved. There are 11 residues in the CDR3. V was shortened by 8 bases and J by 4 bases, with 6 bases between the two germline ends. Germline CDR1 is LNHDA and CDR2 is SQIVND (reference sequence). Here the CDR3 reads CASGQYNEQFF. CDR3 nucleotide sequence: TGTGCCAGTGGGCAGTACAATGAGCAGTTCTTC.

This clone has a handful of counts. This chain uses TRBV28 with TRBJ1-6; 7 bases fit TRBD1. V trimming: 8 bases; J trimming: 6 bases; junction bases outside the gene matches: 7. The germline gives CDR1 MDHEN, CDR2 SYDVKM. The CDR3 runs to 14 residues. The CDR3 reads CASLTQGPNSPLHF. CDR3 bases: TGTGCCAGCCTTACACAGGGGCCTAATTCACCCCTCCACTTT.

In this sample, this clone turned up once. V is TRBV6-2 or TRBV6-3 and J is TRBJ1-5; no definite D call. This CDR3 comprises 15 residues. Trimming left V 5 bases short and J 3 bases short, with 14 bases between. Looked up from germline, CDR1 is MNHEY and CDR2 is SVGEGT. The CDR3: CASSPTDGYNQPQHF. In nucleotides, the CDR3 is TGTGCCAGCAGTCCGACTGACGGTTACAATCAGCCCCAGCATTTT.

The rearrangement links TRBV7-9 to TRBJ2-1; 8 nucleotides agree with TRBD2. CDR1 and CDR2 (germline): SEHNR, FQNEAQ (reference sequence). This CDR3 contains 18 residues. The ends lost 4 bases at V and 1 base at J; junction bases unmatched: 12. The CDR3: CASSSTGLKRGSYNEQFF. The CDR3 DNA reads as TGTGCCAGCAGCTCCACGGGACTTAAGCGGGGGTCCTACAATGAGCAGTTCTTC.

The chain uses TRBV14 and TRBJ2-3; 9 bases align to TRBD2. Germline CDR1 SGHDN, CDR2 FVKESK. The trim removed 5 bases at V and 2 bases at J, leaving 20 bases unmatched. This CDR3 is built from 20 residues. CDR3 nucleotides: TGTGCCAGCAGCTTGCGGGGGGGTCCGGCAGGGGACAGATTCACAGATACGCAGTATTTT. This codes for CASSLRGGPAGDRFTDTQYF.

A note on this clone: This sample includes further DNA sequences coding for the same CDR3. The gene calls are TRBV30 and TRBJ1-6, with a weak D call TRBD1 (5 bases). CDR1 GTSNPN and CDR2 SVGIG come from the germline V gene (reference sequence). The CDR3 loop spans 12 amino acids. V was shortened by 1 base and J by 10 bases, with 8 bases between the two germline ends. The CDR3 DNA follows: TGTGCCTGGAGTGGGGGGGGGTCACCCCTCCACTTT. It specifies CAWSGGGSPLHF. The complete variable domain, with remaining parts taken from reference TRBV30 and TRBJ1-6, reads SQTIHQWPATLVQPVGSPLSLECTVEGTSNPNLYWYRQAAGRGLQLLFYSVGIGQISSEVPQNLSASRPQDRQFILSSKKLLLSDSGFYLCAWSGGGSPLHFGNGTRLTVT.